This T cell receptor (beta chain) emerged from a study of T cells after yellow fever vaccination. A note on this clonotype: The antigen is undetermined.

Points from the study as a whole: Post-booster samples contained most primary-vaccination clones (just under 98% CD4, 70% to 90% CD8). From the bulk population, abundant clonotypes could contaminate and appear within FACS-sorted repertoires.

The CDR3 length is 14 residues. CDR1 and CDR2 (germline): SGHKS, YYEKEE (reference sequence). The trim removed 4 bases at V and 9 bases at J, leaving 9 bases unmatched. TCRdb recomputed calls from the 5' RACE reads with MiXCR, one row per CDR3 protein. Counted here are some 600,000 distinct CDR3 sequences, 10% to 15% occurring once; the ten biggest clones make up about 15%. The specimen was PBMCs, collected on the day of the yellow fever booster vaccination. The V gene is TRBV5-5, the J gene TRBJ1-5; TRBD1 aligns across 8 bases. This TCR derives from a man between 25 and 39 years old who received the YFV17D yellow fever vaccine. This CDR3 is CASSPRDRLLPQHF. Written as DNA, the CDR3 is TGTGCCAGCAGCCCCCGGGACAGGCTTTTGCCCCAGCATTTT.